This T cell receptor beta chain was captured in a study of blood T cells in healthy people across ages. The germline V and J ends were trimmed by 1 base and 0 bases, with 6 bases remaining between them. The CDR3 has 14 residues. The germline CDR1 and CDR2 sequences are LGHDT and YNNKEL (reference sequence). The study drew donors from healthy Caucasian individuals in Russia aged about 6 to 100. Whenever a sample was processed, at least 6 million PBMCs were isolated. In this sample, this clonotype turned up a few times. A second PCR of roughly 7 to 11 cycles used a sample-barcoded 5' primer and a J-beta primer mix. Each CDR3 protein is one row after TCRdb ran MiXCR on the 5' RACE reads. Here the sample spans about 640,000 distinct CDR3 sequences, 25% to 30% being singletons.

J is TRBJ1-1 and V is TRBV3-1, with TRBD1 as a possible D gene (5 bases). Sequenced input: blood. This TCR came from a woman of 80 years or more in good health. The CDR3 region is CASSQATVNTEAFF. The DNA for the CDR3 is TGTGCCAGCAGCCAAGCGACAGTGAACACTGAAGCTTTCTTT.